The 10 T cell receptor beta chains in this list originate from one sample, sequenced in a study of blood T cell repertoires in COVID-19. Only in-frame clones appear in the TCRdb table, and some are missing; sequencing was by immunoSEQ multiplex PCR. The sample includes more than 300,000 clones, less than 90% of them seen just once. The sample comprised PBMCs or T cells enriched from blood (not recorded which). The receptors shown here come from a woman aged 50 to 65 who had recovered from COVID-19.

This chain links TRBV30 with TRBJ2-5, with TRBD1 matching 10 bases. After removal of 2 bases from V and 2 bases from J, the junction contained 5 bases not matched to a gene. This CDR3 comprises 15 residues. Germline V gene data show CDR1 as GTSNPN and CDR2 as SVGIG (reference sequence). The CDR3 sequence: CAWSTPGQGQETQYF. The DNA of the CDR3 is TGTGCCTGGAGTACTCCGGGACAGGGGCAAGAGACCCAGTACTTC.

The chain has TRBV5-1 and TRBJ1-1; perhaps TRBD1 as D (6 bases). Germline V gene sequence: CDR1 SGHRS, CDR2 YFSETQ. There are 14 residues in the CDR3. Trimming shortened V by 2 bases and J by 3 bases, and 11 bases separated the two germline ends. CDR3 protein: CASSLWGRDTEAFF. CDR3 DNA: TGCGCCAGCAGCTTATGGGGGCGAGACACTGAAGCTTTCTTT.

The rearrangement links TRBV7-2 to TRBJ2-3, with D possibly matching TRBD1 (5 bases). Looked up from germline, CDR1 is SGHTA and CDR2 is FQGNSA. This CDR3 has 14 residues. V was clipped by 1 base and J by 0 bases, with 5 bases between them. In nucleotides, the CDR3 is TGTGCCAGCAGCTTAGAGGGGAGCACAGATACGCAGTATTTT. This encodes CASSLEGSTDTQYF.

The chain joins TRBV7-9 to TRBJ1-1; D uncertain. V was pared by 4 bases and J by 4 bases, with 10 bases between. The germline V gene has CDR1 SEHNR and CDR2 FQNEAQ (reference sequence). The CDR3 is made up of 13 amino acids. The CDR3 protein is CASSSSGGTEAFF. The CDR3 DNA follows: TGTGCCAGCAGCTCCTCAGGTGGCACTGAAGCTTTCTTT. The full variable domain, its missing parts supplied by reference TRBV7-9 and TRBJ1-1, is DTGVSQNPRHKITKRGQNVTFRCDPISEHNRLYWYRQTLGQGPEFLTYFQNEAQLEKSRLLSDRFSAERPKGSFSTLEIQRTEQGDSAMYLCASSSSGGTEAFFGQGTRLTVV.

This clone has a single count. CDR3 in amino acids: CASRALGTDPNPLHF. The CDR3 region has the DNA TGTGCCAGCAGAGCTCTCGGGACAGATCCCAATCCCCTCCACTTT. V gene TRBV6-5 combines with J gene TRBJ1-6, with TRBD1 matching 7 bases. Germline lookup yields CDR1 MNHEY and CDR2 SVGAGI. V shed 6 bases, J shed 13 bases, and the junction held 15 bases outside the gene matches. CDR3 length: 15 residues.

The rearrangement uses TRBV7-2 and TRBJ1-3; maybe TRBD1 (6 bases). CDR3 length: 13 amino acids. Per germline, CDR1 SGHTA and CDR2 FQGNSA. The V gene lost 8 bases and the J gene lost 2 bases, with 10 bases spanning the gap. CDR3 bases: TGTGCCAGCTCCAGGGGCCCTGGAAACACCATATATTTT. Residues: CASSRGPGNTIYF.

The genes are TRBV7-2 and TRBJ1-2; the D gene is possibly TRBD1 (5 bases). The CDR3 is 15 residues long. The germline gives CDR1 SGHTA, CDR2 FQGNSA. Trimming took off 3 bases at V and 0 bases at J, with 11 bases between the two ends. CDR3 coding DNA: TGTGCCAGCAGCTTTAACGACAGACCTAACTATGGCTACACCTTC. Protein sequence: CASSFNDRPNYGYTF.

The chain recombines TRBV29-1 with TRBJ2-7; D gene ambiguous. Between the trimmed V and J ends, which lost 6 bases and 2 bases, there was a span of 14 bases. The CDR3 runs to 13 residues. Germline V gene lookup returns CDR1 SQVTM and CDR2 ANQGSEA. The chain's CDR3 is CSVLTRVTYEQYF. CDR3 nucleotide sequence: TGCAGCGTACTTACTCGGGTGACCTACGAGCAGTACTTC.

CDR3 in amino acids: CASSTDTSGITDTQYF. In nucleotides, the CDR3 is TGTGCCAGTAGTACTGATACTAGCGGGATTACAGATACGCAGTATTTT. V gene TRBV19 combines with J gene TRBJ2-3, with TRBD2 matching over 10 bases. The V and J ends lost 4 bases and 3 bases, in that order; junction bases with no gene match: 7. Germline V CDR1 and CDR2: LNHDA, SQIVND (reference sequence). The CDR3 consists of 16 residues.

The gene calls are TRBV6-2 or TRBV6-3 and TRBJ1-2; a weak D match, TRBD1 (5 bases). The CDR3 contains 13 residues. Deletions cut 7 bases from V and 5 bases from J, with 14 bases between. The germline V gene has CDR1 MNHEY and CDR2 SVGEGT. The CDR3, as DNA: TGTGCCAGCACCCCCCCCGGGGGGTATGGCTACACCTTC. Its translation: CASTPPGGYGYTF.